This T cell receptor (beta chain) was documented in a study of blood T cell repertoires in COVID-19. Study information: Sites across the United States, Italy and Spain contributed samples from acute and convalescent COVID-19. Nucleic acid was either cDNA or gDNA, and it came from T cells, B-cell-depleted T cells, or PBMCs.

Per the authors' pipeline: Estimated nucleated cell counts came from reference gene primer amplification. Sequencing was performed with immunoSEQ multiplex PCR; in TCRdb, only in-frame clones are kept and a portion is missing. V, J and clone size were drawn from that table, and D and trimming were deduced from the DNA. The table has under 200,000 clones, approximately 85% seen once; the top ten hold more than 8%. Per germline, CDR1 SGHRS and CDR2 YFSETQ. V was cut by 2 bases and J by 0 bases, with 8 bases left in between. This CDR3 has 15 residues. The sequence derives from a woman aged 80 or older with acute or convalescent COVID-19. The sequenced material came from peripheral blood. V gene TRBV5-1 combines with J gene TRBJ2-2, with D perhaps matching TRBD2 (5 bases). The CDR3 loop is CASSLQAANTGELFF. In DNA form, the CDR3 reads TGCGCCAGCAGCTTACAAGCGGCGAACACCGGGGAGCTGTTTTTT. Full variable domain (rest looked up from reference TRBV5-1 and TRBJ2-2): KAGVTQTPRYLIKTRGQQVTLSCSPISGHRSVSWYQQTPGQGLQFLFEYFSETQRNKGNFPGRFSGRQFSNSRSEMNVSTLELGDSALYLCASSLQAANTGELFFGEGSRLTVL.